A selection of T cell receptor beta chains follows, all from one sample in a study of cytomegalovirus exposure and HLA in healthy donors. Libraries were prepared by immunoSEQ multiplex PCR; TCRdb keeps only in-frame clonotypes and omits some of them. The sample has 95,000 to 100,000 clones, 65% to 75% seen once. The source material was PBMCs. The receptors come from a middle-aged woman in good health and CMV-seronegative. The conserved cysteine and the conserved F or W are not part of the CDR3 here. Each record gives: clone size, J gene, V gene, CDR3 protein. Expanded clones are given a class, and other clones once, few, many or no size at all.

clone_size: few
j_call: TRBJ2-1
v_call: TRBV7-9
cdr3_aa: ASSFAGLGKQF

clone_size: .
j_call: TRBJ2-1
v_call: TRBV2
cdr3_aa: ASRVRLAGGTYNEQF

clone_size: few
j_call: TRBJ2-5
v_call: TRBV5-6
cdr3_aa: ASSSVLAGGPETQY

clone_size: .
j_call: TRBJ1-5
v_call: TRBV7-9
cdr3_aa: SSSLGREPQH

clone_size: few
j_call: TRBJ2-6
v_call: TRBV9
cdr3_aa: ASSFRQGTGANVLT

clone_size: .
j_call: TRBJ2-7
v_call: TRBV11-2
cdr3_aa: ASSLNTHRQISYEQY

clone_size: once
j_call: TRBJ1-5
v_call: TRBV19
cdr3_aa: ASSNPGSNQPQH

clone_size: .
j_call: TRBJ1-4
v_call: TRBV29-1
cdr3_aa: SVTDSNEKLF

clone_size: .
j_call: TRBJ2-1
v_call: TRBV11-2
cdr3_aa: ASSEEAGPNEQF

clone_size: .
j_call: TRBJ2-3
v_call: TRBV5-1
cdr3_aa: ASSFVTSTDTQY

clone_size: .
j_call: TRBJ1-2
v_call: TRBV30
cdr3_aa: AWRGNGYT

clone_size: .
j_call: TRBJ1-1
v_call: TRBV6-1
cdr3_aa: ASSTGAEETEAF

clone_size: few
j_call: TRBJ1-4
v_call: TRBV28
cdr3_aa: ASSWGTGGEKLF

clone_size: .
j_call: TRBJ2-1
v_call: TRBV4-1
cdr3_aa: ASSPGTSGQVEQF

clone_size: once
j_call: TRBJ2-5
v_call: TRBV25-1
cdr3_aa: ASKGLAGEETQY

clone_size: .
j_call: .
v_call: TRBV6-8
cdr3_aa: ASSSGGARGRSTYEQY

clone_size: .
j_call: TRBJ2-5
v_call: TRBV19
cdr3_aa: ASSPSGGLIQETQY

clone_size: .
j_call: TRBJ2-5
v_call: TRBV7-2
cdr3_aa: ASSLGFGTGEQETQY

clone_size: .
j_call: TRBJ2-7
v_call: TRBV4-2
cdr3_aa: ASSQVSGPSSYEQY

clone_size: .
j_call: TRBJ2-1
v_call: TRBV18
cdr3_aa: ASSPRTADNEQF

clone_size: .
j_call: TRBJ2-7
v_call: TRBV7-9
cdr3_aa: ASSPTHDRGGSMQY

clone_size: .
j_call: TRBJ2-2
v_call: TRBV11-2
cdr3_aa: ATLRKGRNTGELF

clone_size: once
j_call: TRBJ2-7
v_call: TRBV7-2
cdr3_aa: ASSLFGTGEDEQY

clone_size: .
j_call: TRBJ2-7
v_call: TRBV4-2
cdr3_aa: ASSQAWGGYEQY

clone_size: .
j_call: TRBJ2-3
v_call: TRBV4-1
cdr3_aa: ASSQEPQGGTTDTQY

clone_size: .
j_call: TRBJ2-7
v_call: TRBV28
cdr3_aa: ASSSQSSGRYEQY

clone_size: .
j_call: TRBJ1-1
v_call: TRBV11-3
cdr3_aa: ASSPDRGRMNTEAF

clone_size: .
j_call: TRBJ2-2
v_call: TRBV5-5
cdr3_aa: ASSLRTSGGAGGGELF

clone_size: .
j_call: TRBJ1-3
v_call: TRBV7-8
cdr3_aa: ASSLDRGRGNTIY

clone_size: few
j_call: TRBJ1-5
v_call: TRBV30
cdr3_aa: AWSEPRGYSNQPQH

clone_size: .
j_call: TRBJ1-1
v_call: TRBV5-1
cdr3_aa: VSSLQTGNTEAF

clone_size: .
j_call: TRBJ1-2
v_call: TRBV19
cdr3_aa: ASSRRDILNYGYT

clone_size: .
j_call: TRBJ2-3
v_call: TRBV5-1
cdr3_aa: ASSILLAGDTQY

clone_size: .
j_call: TRBJ1-2
v_call: TRBV13
cdr3_aa: ASTGQGLLNYGYT

clone_size: .
j_call: TRBJ2-1
v_call: TRBV5-1
cdr3_aa: ASRTETSGHREQF

clone_size: .
j_call: TRBJ2-1
v_call: TRBV4-2
cdr3_aa: ASSQDAAGGAYEQF

clone_size: .
j_call: .
v_call: TRBV6-1
cdr3_aa: ASTEWGRYEQY

clone_size: once
j_call: .
v_call: TRBV21-1
cdr3_aa: ASSKSSKRENYEQY

clone_size: .
j_call: TRBJ2-6
v_call: TRBV21-1
cdr3_aa: ASSKGTGVSGANVLT

clone_size: .
j_call: TRBJ2-3
v_call: TRBV19
cdr3_aa: ASSPRQGAISDTQY

clone_size: .
j_call: TRBJ2-7
v_call: TRBV13
cdr3_aa: ASSSVGAGGGYEQY

clone_size: .
j_call: TRBJ1-5
v_call: TRBV2
cdr3_aa: ASSEAQLGPAPTQH

clone_size: .
j_call: TRBJ1-5
v_call: TRBV21-1
cdr3_aa: ASTGRLGTFSNQPQH

clone_size: .
j_call: TRBJ1-5
v_call: TRBV13
cdr3_aa: ASSLGVGSGGQPQH